Shown below are 7 T cell receptor beta chains from a single sample sequenced in a study of technical replicates of blood from a handful of donors. The protocol was immunoSEQ multiplex PCR, while the TCRdb copy is restricted to in-frame clones and leaves out a portion. The data show 60,000 to 80,000 clones, roughly 90% seen once. Sequencing input: PBMCs. The receptors shown here come from a human donor in good health. Some clones in this sample may be carry-over from other donors' samples.

The V and J genes are TRBV18 and TRBJ2-2, with TRBD1 as a possible D gene (6 bases). Per the germline V gene, CDR1 is KGHSH and CDR2 is LQKENI. The CDR3 has 15 residues. V was shortened by 2 bases and J by 4 bases, with 11 bases between the two germline ends. The CDR3 bases are TGTGCCAGCTCACCAAGGACAGCGTTCACCGGGGAGCTGTTTTTT. Translation: CASSPRTAFTGELFF. Together with reference TRBV18 and TRBJ2-2, the CDR3 gives the full variable domain: NAGVMQNPRHLVRRRGQEARLRCSPMKGHSHVYWYRQLPEEGLKFMVYLQKENIIDESGMPKERFSAEFPKEGPSILRIQQVVRGDSAAYFCASSPRTAFTGELFFGEGSRLTVL.

The chain joins TRBV4-3 to TRBJ2-7; D perhaps matches TRBD2 (6 bases). V lost 0 bases and J lost 5, with 17 bases in between. CDR3 size: 16 residues. Germline CDR1 is LGHNA and CDR2 is YSLEER. The chain's CDR3 is CASSQDRAGGGNEQYF. CDR3 DNA sequence: TGCGCCAGCAGCCAAGATAGGGCTGGGGGAGGCAACGAGCAGTACTTC.

This rearrangement joins TRBV5-4 to TRBJ2-1; D is possibly TRBD1 (5 bases). Trimming left V 1 base short and J 0 bases short, with 8 bases between. CDR1 and CDR2 (germline): SGHNT, YYREEE (reference sequence). The CDR3 consists of 15 residues. Written as DNA, the CDR3 is TGTGCCAGCAGCTTGAGGGGCGTCTCCTACAATGAGCAGTTCTTC. The encoded protein is CASSLRGVSYNEQFF. Combining the CDR3 with reference TRBV5-4 and TRBJ2-1 gives the whole variable domain ETGVTQSPTHLIKTRGQQVTLRCSSQSGHNTVSWYQQALGQGPQFIFQYYREEENGRGNFPPRFSGLQFPNYSSELNVNALELDDSALYLCASSLRGVSYNEQFFGPGTRLTVL.

This clone appeared a single time. The chain joins TRBV6-5 to TRBJ1-2; TRBD1 matches at 7 bases. The germline V gene encodes CDR1 MNHEY and CDR2 SVGAGI. CDR3 length: 15 amino acids. The trim removed 6 bases at V and 1 base at J, leaving 8 bases unmatched. The CDR3 nucleotides are TGTGCCAGCAGAACTGGGACAGTAAATAACTATGGCTACACCTTC. Translating it yields CASRTGTVNNYGYTF.

CDR3: CASSRDRGPTGELFF. The CDR3 region has the DNA TGTGCCAGCAGCCGGGACAGGGGGCCCACCGGGGAGCTGTTTTTT. The J gene is TRBJ2-2, the V gene TRBV11-3; 12 bases line up with TRBD1. V was pared by 5 bases and J by 4 bases, with 2 bases of the junction left unmatched. The CDR3 is 15 residues long. Germline assignment: CDR1 SGHNT and CDR2 YENEEA.

The rearrangement links TRBV6-6 to TRBJ1-2; TRBD1 agrees at 10 bases. V lost 6 bases to trimming and J lost 5 bases; unmatched junction nucleotides: 9. In germline, CDR1 is MNHNY, CDR2 SVGAGI (reference sequence). The CDR3 covers 15 residues. The CDR3 sequence is CASRPPGQGLYGYTF. Here the CDR3 DNA reads TGTGCCAGCAGGCCCCCGGGACAGGGGTTGTATGGCTACACCTTC.

The CDR3 is CASSRKTGTANTDTQYF. Written as DNA, the CDR3 is TGCGCCAGCAGCCGAAAAACCGGGACTGCTAACACAGATACGCAGTATTTT. The J gene is TRBJ2-3, the V gene TRBV4-1; weak D call: TRBD2 (6 bases). Trimming took off 4 bases at V and 2 bases at J, with 19 bases between the two ends. Germline values: CDR1 MGHRA, CDR2 YSYEKL. The CDR3 totals 17 residues.